Listed below are T cell receptor beta chains from one sample, sequenced in a study of shared clonotypes between healthy human individuals. TCRdb's table, derived via immunoSEQ multiplex PCR, lists solely in-frame clones and lacks some. The table lists some 2 million clones, about 94% of them singletons. Sequenced sample: naive CD8+ T cells sorted from blood. The receptors were sampled from a young man in good health. The CDR3 runs from the conserved cysteine through the conserved F or W. D genes are given only for firm matches. A row's size may be missing; if present it is once, few, many or a size class.

V gene,clone size,J gene,D gene,CDR3 DNA,CDR3 protein
TRBV23-1,.,TRBJ1-1,.,TGCGCCAGCAGTCAAGGGAGGCCCCCTGAAGCTTTCTTT,CASSQGRPPEAFF
TRBV4-1,once,TRBJ2-7,.,TGCGCCAGCAGCCAAAGCCCCGGTCGAGGTAGCTCCTACGAGCAGTACTTC,CASSQSPGRGSSYEQYF
TRBV11-2,.,TRBJ1-2,.,TGTGCCAGCAGCTTAGCGACGGACTATGGCTACACCTTC,CASSLATDYGYTF
TRBV13,.,TRBJ2-7,TRBD2,TGTGCCAGCAGCCCTAGCGGGGACTCCTACGAGCAGTACTTC,CASSPSGDSYEQYF
TRBV7-9,.,TRBJ2-7,TRBD1,TGTGCCAGCAGCCCGGGACAGGGGTCCCACGAGCAGTACTTC,CASSPGQGSHEQYF
TRBV11-2,.,TRBJ2-5,.,TGTGCCAGCAGCCGAGAAATCCAAGAGACCCAGTACTTC,CASSREIQETQYF
TRBV28,.,TRBJ2-5,.,TGTGCCAGCAGTTTATACAGAGGGGGAGAGACCCAGTACTTC,CASSLYRGGETQYF
TRBV4-1,.,TRBJ2-5,.,TGCGCCAGCAGCCCCTTTCCTAGCCGGCAAGAGACCCAGTACTTC,CASSPFPSRQETQYF
TRBV7-9,.,TRBJ2-1,TRBD1,TGTGCCAGCAGCTTAGGGGACAGGGGCTATGAGCAGTTCTTC,CASSLGDRGYEQFF
TRBV7-6,.,TRBJ2-7,.,TGTGCCAGCAGCTTAATTTTAGGAGGGTACGAGCAGTACTTC,CASSLILGGYEQYF
TRBV28,.,TRBJ2-1,.,TGTGCCAGCAGTCCCATCCCCGCCGGGCCCGACCGTGAGCAGTTCTTC,CASSPIPAGPDREQFF
TRBV2,few,TRBJ1-2,TRBD1,TGTGCCACATGGGACAGATTAAACTATGGCTACACCTTC,CATWDRLNYGYTF
TRBV6-5,once,TRBJ1-5,.,TGTGCCAGCAGTTACGCACCATCCAGCAATCAGCCCCAGCATTTT,CASSYAPSSNQPQHF
TRBV27,.,TRBJ2-7,TRBD1,TGTGCCAGCGGGGGCAGGGGGCCTGCCGAGCAGTACTTC,CASGGRGPAEQYF
TRBV15,.,TRBJ2-7,.,TGTGCCACCAGCAGGGGGTTTCAGGGCCCGATCGCCTACGAGCAGTACTTC,CATSRGFQGPIAYEQYF
TRBV5-6,.,TRBJ2-7,.,TGTGCCAGCAGCTCACAAGTTCACCGCCCCGAGCAGTACTTC,CASSSQVHRPEQYF
TRBV5-1,.,TRBJ1-1,TRBD1,TGCGCCAGCAGCTTGGAGGGGGCGGGTGAAGCTTTCTTT,CASSLEGAGEAFF
TRBV4-1,.,TRBJ1-2,TRBD1,TGCGCCAGCAGCCAAAGGTTTCGGGACAGCTTTGGCTACACCTTC,CASSQRFRDSFGYTF
TRBV7-2,.,TRBJ1-6,.,TGTGCCAGCAGCTTAGATGGGCATGGGGAGGCCCTCCACTTT,CASSLDGHGEALHF
TRBV11-2,.,TRBJ2-1,.,TGTGCCAGCAGCCCCGGTTCGTATGAGCAGTTCTTC,CASSPGSYEQFF
TRBV9,.,TRBJ2-1,TRBD2,TGTGCCAGCAGCGCCGGGACTAGCGGGAGCAATGAGCAGTTCTTC,CASSAGTSGSNEQFF
TRBV7-9,.,TRBJ1-2,.,TGTGCCAGCAGCTTAGGGACAGACACTTTCTATGGCTACACCTTC,CASSLGTDTFYGYTF
TRBV2,.,TRBJ2-1,TRBD2,TGTGCCAGCTATTCCGGGACTAGCGGGAGGGTATACAATGAGCAGTTCTTC,CASYSGTSGRVYNEQFF
TRBV5-4,.,TRBJ2-7,.,TGTGCCAGCAGCCCCGGCAGGAGTGGCGAGCAGTACTTC,CASSPGRSGEQYF
TRBV6-5,.,TRBJ2-1,.,TGTGCCAGCGCTCTCGAGGGGGCCTACAATGAGCAGTTCTTC,CASALEGAYNEQFF
TRBV19,.,TRBJ2-1,.,TGTGCCAGTAGTATCGTACCCACGGCCCCCCACAATGAGCAGTTCTTC,CASSIVPTAPHNEQFF
TRBV7-9,.,TRBJ1-5,TRBD1,TGTGCCAGCAGCCGGGACAGGGTTCAGCCCCAGCATTTT,CASSRDRVQPQHF
TRBV27,once,TRBJ1-6,.,TGTGCCAGCAGTCTACGCTTTCCGGGTCCCTATTCACCCCTCCACTTT,CASSLRFPGPYSPLHF
TRBV6-5,.,TRBJ2-7,.,TGTGCCAGCAGTTTCCAGGGGGGCAACGAGCAGTACTTC,CASSFQGGNEQYF
TRBV25-1,.,TRBJ2-5,.,TGTGCCAGCACGGGGAGCCAAGAGACCCAGTACTTC,CASTGSQETQYF
TRBV9,.,TRBJ1-1,.,TGTGCCAGCAGCGTAGGGTTGGGGGGAAAATTCGCAGAAGCTTTCTTT,CASSVGLGGKFAEAFF
TRBV9,few,TRBJ1-1,.,TGTGCCAGCAGCTCTAGTTGGACGGGGAACACTGAAGCTTTCTTT,CASSSSWTGNTEAFF
TRBV7-9,.,TRBJ2-1,TRBD1,TGTGCCAGCAGCTACGCCGGGACAGGGACAAACAATGAGCAGTTCTTC,CASSYAGTGTNNEQFF
TRBV19,once,TRBJ2-7,.,TGTGCCAGTAGTTTCACCCACGGCTCCTACGAGCAGTACTTC,CASSFTHGSYEQYF
TRBV2,.,TRBJ1-1,.,TGTGCCAGCAGTGTAACCCTGGGATCCACTGAAGCTTTCTTT,CASSVTLGSTEAFF
TRBV7-6,.,TRBJ2-1,.,TGTGCCAGCAGCATCTCAGGGTACAATGAGCAGTTCTTC,CASSISGYNEQFF
TRBV11-2,.,TRBJ2-7,.,TGTGCCAGCAGCTTAGATAGCCACATCGAGCAGTACTTC,CASSLDSHIEQYF